Below, one T cell receptor beta chain is given with its context. Its antigen is as yet unknown. One entry per CDR3 protein, called by TCRdb with MiXCR from the RT-PCR reads. This table holds fewer than 550,000 distinct CDR3 sequences, roughly 23% found once. The record originates from a study of response to subunit inactivated influenza vaccine. CDR3 length: 16 residues. Trimming removed 0 bases from V and 7 bases from J, with 15 bases in between. Germline CDR1 reads LGHNA; CDR2 reads YNFKEQ. General study findings and limits: Few additional T cells are recruited per seasonal influenza vaccination, authors suggested.

The TCR was taken from a man over 45 who received an inactivated influenza vaccine. The chain recombines TRBV4-2 with TRBJ1-4; D possibly corresponds to TRBD1 (5 bases). The sample was CD4+ T cells sorted from PBMCs, taken roughly 5 days after vaccination. For the CDR3, the DNA is TGTGCCAGCAGCCAAGATGGGGGACGGAGAGGTGAAAAACTGTTTTTT. Translated: CASSQDGGRRGEKLFF.